The 25 T cell receptor beta chains below come from one sample, sequenced in a study of OX40 agonist ivuxolimab in advanced cancers. Profiling relied on immunoSEQ multiplex PCR, and the TCRdb table lists in-frame clones only, not all of them. The sample yields about 98,000 clones, 85% to 95% seen once. Here the sequenced sample was CD4+ or CD8+ T cells sorted from blood, taken in a trial of the OX40 agonist ivuxolimab. These receptors all come from an adult with an advanced solid tumor such as melanoma, head and neck, liver or kidney cancer.

This clone was seen once. The gene calls are TRBV28 and TRBJ1-5, with 8 positions matching TRBD1. Trimming removed 6 bases from V and 7 bases from J; junction bases left unmatched: 11. The germline gives CDR1 MDHEN, CDR2 SYDVKM. The CDR3 totals 15 residues. CDR3 loop: CASSPGAGGPQPQHF. CDR3 DNA: TGTGCCAGCAGCCCCGGTGCAGGGGGCCCCCAGCCCCAGCATTTT.

The V call is TRBV20-1, the J call TRBJ2-5; D might be TRBD2 (5 bases). The CDR3 is made up of 11 amino acids. The V gene lost 3 bases and the J gene lost 4 bases, with 6 bases spanning the gap. CDR1 and CDR2 from the germline V gene are DFQATT and SNEGSKA (reference sequence). DNA for the CDR3: TGCAGTGCTAGTGCGGGAGAGACCCAGTACTTC. Encoded protein: CSASAGETQYF.

This chain links TRBV5-1 with TRBJ2-1, with TRBD2 identical over 9 bases. V lost 4 bases and J lost 6; bases outside the gene matches: 8. The CDR3 has 15 residues. Germline values: CDR1 SGHRS, CDR2 YFSETQ. CDR3 sequence (DNA): TGCGCCAGCAGCCCTATAGCGGGAGTGAGCAATGAGCAGTTCTTC. It is translated as CASSPIAGVSNEQFF. The variable domain in full, with the rest retrieved from reference TRBV5-1 and TRBJ2-1, is KAGVTQTPRYLIKTRGQQVTLSCSPISGHRSVSWYQQTPGQGLQFLFEYFSETQRNKGNFPGRFSGRQFSNSRSEMNVSTLELGDSALYLCASSPIAGVSNEQFFGPGTRLTVL.

V is TRBV12-1 and J is TRBJ2-1; no check of the table's D call, TRBD2, against the DNA was made. TRBV12-1 is given as a pseudogene. This CDR3 has 15 residues. CDR3 protein: CASSPGLPSYNEQFF. The CDR3 DNA is TGTGCCAGCAGCCCGGGACTTCCCTCCTACAATGAGCAGTTCTTC.

The CDR3 coding sequence is TGTGCCAGCAGTTACTCTGGGGTAAGGGAGCCCCAGCATTTT. Translating gives CASSYSGVREPQHF. This chain uses TRBV6-5 with TRBJ1-5; D is ambiguous. Trimming removed 0 bases from V and 8 bases from J, with 11 bases in between. The CDR3 extends over 14 amino acids. From germline, CDR1 is MNHEY and CDR2 SVGAGI.

The V gene is TRBV19, the J gene TRBJ1-1, with 8 positions matching TRBD1. The CDR3 has 14 amino acids. Germline V lookup: CDR1 LNHDA, CDR2 SQIVND (reference sequence). With 9 bases clipped from V and 5 bases from J, the junction kept 11 bases outside the gene matches. CDR3 sequence reads: CASRTTGGRTEAFF. Here the CDR3 DNA reads TGTGCCAGCCGGACCACAGGGGGTCGAACTGAAGCTTTCTTT.

This clone was seen just once. The chain links TRBV19 to TRBJ2-1; TRBD2 might be the D (6 bases). Deletions cut 5 bases from V and 2 bases from J, with 13 bases between. This CDR3 contains 15 residues. Germline loops: CDR1 LNHDA, CDR2 SQIVND (reference sequence). The CDR3 nucleotides are TGTGCCAGTAGTGACATAGCGGCCGCCTACAATGAGCAGTTCTTC. Its protein is CASSDIAAAYNEQFF.

CDR3 sequence: CASSQSSGGNEQFF. DNA for the CDR3: TGTGCCAGCTCACAATCTAGCGGGGGGAATGAGCAGTTCTTC. This chain joins TRBV18 and TRBJ2-1, with 11 bases fitting TRBD2. V was pared by 4 bases and J by 7 bases, with 3 bases of the junction left unmatched. The germline gives CDR1 KGHSH, CDR2 LQKENI. The CDR3 runs to 14 residues.

This clone was counted once. This sequence joins TRBV29-1 and TRBJ2-4; D is unclear. The CDR3 loop spans 13 amino acids. Germline V gene sequence: CDR1 SQVTM, CDR2 ANQGSEA. Trimming cost V 5 bases and J 0 bases, with 8 bases left between them. CDR3 sequence: CSVYLGAKNIQYF. CDR3 coding DNA: TGCAGCGTTTACCTAGGAGCCAAAAACATTCAGTACTTC.

The chain is built from TRBV5-1 and TRBJ2-3; possibly TRBD2 for D (5 bases). The germline V gene has CDR1 SGHRS and CDR2 YFSETQ. This CDR3 has 12 amino acids. The V and J ends lost 5 bases and 11 bases respectively, with 15 bases between them. The CDR3 DNA follows: TGCGCCAGCAGTTCTGGACTCTATGGGCAGTATTTT. Its protein is CASSSGLYGQYF. Filled out from reference TRBV5-1 and TRBJ2-3, the complete variable domain reads KAGVTQTPRYLIKTRGQQVTLSCSPISGHRSVSWYQQTPGQGLQFLFEYFSETQRNKGNFPGRFSGRQFSNSRSEMNVSTLELGDSALYLCASSSGLYGQYFGPGTRLTVL.

This clone appeared a few times. J is TRBJ2-1 and V is TRBV6-1; the D is unclear. The length of the CDR3 is 13 residues. Germline CDR1 reads MNHNS; CDR2 reads SASEGT. The V and J ends lost 6 bases and 4 bases respectively, with 10 bases between them. CDR3 sequence (DNA): TGTGCCAGCAGGCAAGGCGCATACAATGAGCAGTTCTTC. Translation gives CASRQGAYNEQFF.

This chain links TRBV25-1 with TRBJ2-1, with TRBD2 as a possible D gene (5 bases). V lost 6 bases and J lost 8, with 17 bases in between. This CDR3 has 14 amino acids. Germline-derived CDR1 and CDR2 are MGHDK and SYGVNS. CDR3 DNA sequence: TGTGCCAGCAGAGGTCTAGCCCTTTGGGATGAGCAGTTCTTC. Amino acids: CASRGLALWDEQFF.

This chain uses TRBV9 with TRBJ1-2; 9 bases line up with TRBD1. Germline-derived CDR1 and CDR2 are SGDLS and YYNGEE. V lost 7 bases to trimming and J lost 8 bases; unmatched junction nucleotides: 12. The CDR3 totals 14 residues. The CDR3 reads CASDRTGGNGGYTF. CDR3 nucleotide sequence: TGTGCCAGCGACCGAACAGGGGGCAATGGAGGCTACACCTTC.

V is TRBV7-3 and J is TRBJ2-1; 9 bases line up with TRBD2. The CDR3 length is 14 residues. Germline values: CDR1 SGHTA, CDR2 FQGTGA. The trim removed 1 base at V and 8 bases at J, leaving 3 bases unmatched. As DNA, the CDR3 is TGTGCCAGCAGCTTAATAGCGGGAGTTTATGAGCAGTTCTTC. Protein product: CASSLIAGVYEQFF.

The chain couples TRBV9 to TRBJ2-3, with 13 bases that match TRBD2. The CDR3 covers 15 residues. Trimming cost V 0 bases and J 8 bases; bases outside gene matches: 3. Per the germline V gene, CDR1 is SGDLS and CDR2 is YYNGEE. CDR3 in DNA: TGTGCCAGCAGCGTAGGACTAGCGGGAGGTTCTACGCAGTATTTT. Translation: CASSVGLAGGSTQYF.

The chain carries TRBV4-3 and TRBJ2-2; the match to TRBD2 covers 7 bases. The CDR3 loop spans 18 amino acids. Germline V gives CDR1 LGHNA, CDR2 YSLEER. The V gene end was trimmed by 3 bases and the J gene end by 3 bases; junction bases not matched to a gene: 13. CDR3: CASSQGGNLRRDTGELFF. Here the CDR3 DNA reads TGCGCCAGCAGCCAGGGGGGGAACTTGAGACGCGACACCGGGGAGCTGTTTTTT.

V and J are TRBV6-5 and TRBJ1-5, with a weak D call TRBD1 (6 bases). The V end lost 4 bases, the J end lost 7 bases, and 11 bases lay between the germline ends. Germline lookup yields CDR1 MNHEY and CDR2 SVGAGI. This CDR3 has 13 residues. The DNA for the CDR3 is TGTGCCAGCAGTTCAGGGGTACGGCAGCCCCAGCATTTT. Protein product: CASSSGVRQPQHF.

CDR3 DNA: TGCGCCAGCAGGCGTCTTGCCCGGGATACGCAGTATTTT. As protein: CASRRLARDTQYF. V gene TRBV4-1 combines with J gene TRBJ2-3, with D unresolved. Germline V lookup: CDR1 MGHRA, CDR2 YSYEKL. V shed 6 bases and J shed 6 bases, with 13 bases lying between them. The CDR3 sequence is 13 residues long.

In DNA, the CDR3 is TGCAGCGCAGGACGCCAACGGCGGGACACTGAAGCTTTCTTT. Protein product: CSAGRQRRDTEAFF. The V gene is TRBV29-1, the J gene TRBJ1-1; D is unresolved. V was cut by 7 bases and J by 3 bases, with 18 bases left in between. CDR1 and CDR2 from the germline V gene are SQVTM and ANQGSEA. The CDR3 sequence is 14 residues long.

The V gene is TRBV19, the J gene TRBJ1-3; D ambiguous. Trimming cost V 5 bases and J 0 bases, with 17 bases left between them. Per the germline V gene, CDR1 is LNHDA and CDR2 is SQIVND (reference sequence). The CDR3 is made up of 17 amino acids. The CDR3 region is CASSSWRLLVSGNTIYF. The CDR3 nucleotides are TGTGCCAGTAGTTCGTGGCGGCTGCTTGTCTCTGGAAACACCATATATTTT.

V and J are TRBV28 and TRBJ1-5; 12 bases agree with TRBD1. Germline values: CDR1 MDHEN, CDR2 SYDVKM. J lost 2 bases, V lost 10 bases, and 3 bases had no gene match. The CDR3 consists of 14 residues. The CDR3 bases are TGTGCCACGGGACAGGGGGCTGGCAATCAGCCCCAGCATTTT. Encoded protein: CATGQGAGNQPQHF. Full variable domain (missing parts from reference TRBV28 and TRBJ1-5): DVKVTQSSRYLVKRTGEKVFLECVQDMDHENMFWYRQDPGLGLRLIYFSYDVKMKEKGDIPEGYSVSREKKERFSLILESASTNQTSMYLCATGQGAGNQPQHFGDGTRLSIL.

V and J are TRBV7-9 and TRBJ2-4; TRBD2 matches at 7 bases. The length of the CDR3 is 15 residues. After removal of 5 bases from V and 6 bases from J, the junction contained 10 bases not matched to a gene. In germline, CDR1 is SEHNR, CDR2 FQNEAQ (reference sequence). The CDR3, as DNA: TGTGCCAGCAGCAAGAAGCATAGGGAGGGAAACATTCAGTACTTC. As protein: CASSKKHREGNIQYF.

The V gene is TRBV30, the J gene TRBJ1-3; a possible D gene is TRBD1 (5 bases). The length of the CDR3 is 14 residues. The ends were cut back, 0 bases at V and 8 bases at J, with 14 bases in the middle. The germline gives CDR1 GTSNPN, CDR2 SVGIG (reference sequence). Here the CDR3 reads CAWSVSGAGDTIYF. Here the CDR3 DNA reads TGTGCCTGGAGTGTGTCCGGGGCTGGGGACACCATATATTTT.

V usage is TRBV5-1 and J usage is TRBJ2-3; 14 bases align to TRBD2. In germline, CDR1 is SGHRS, CDR2 YFSETQ. The CDR3 is made up of 20 amino acids. V trimming: 4 bases; J trimming: 5 bases; junction bases outside the gene matches: 18. CDR3 sequence reads: CASSNRPGLAGEGRGDTQYF. The CDR3 bases are TGCGCCAGCAGCAACCGCCCGGGACTAGCGGGAGAGGGGAGGGGAGATACGCAGTATTTT.

V gene TRBV9 combines with J gene TRBJ2-1, with TRBD2 matching 11 bases. Germline CDR1 and CDR2: SGDLS and YYNGEE. V lost 3 bases, J lost 10 bases, and 9 bases stayed unmatched. The CDR3 is 15 residues long. As DNA, the CDR3 is TGTGCCAGCAGCGCTATAGCGGGAGGGCCGTACGAGCAGTTCTTC. Amino acids: CASSAIAGGPYEQFF.